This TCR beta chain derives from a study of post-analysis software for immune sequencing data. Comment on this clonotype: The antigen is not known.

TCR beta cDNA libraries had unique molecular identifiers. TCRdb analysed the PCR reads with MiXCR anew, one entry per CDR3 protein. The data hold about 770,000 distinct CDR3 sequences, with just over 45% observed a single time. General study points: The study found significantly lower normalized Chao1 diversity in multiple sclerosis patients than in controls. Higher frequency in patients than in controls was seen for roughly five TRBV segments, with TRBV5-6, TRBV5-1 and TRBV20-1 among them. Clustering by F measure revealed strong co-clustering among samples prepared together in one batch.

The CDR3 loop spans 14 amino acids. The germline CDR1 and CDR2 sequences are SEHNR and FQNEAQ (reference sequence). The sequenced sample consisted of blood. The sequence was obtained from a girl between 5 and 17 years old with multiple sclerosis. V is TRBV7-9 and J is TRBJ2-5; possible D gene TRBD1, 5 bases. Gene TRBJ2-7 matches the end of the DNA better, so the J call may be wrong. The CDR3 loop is CASSTTAGFDEQYF. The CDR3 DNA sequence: TGTGCCAGCAGCACGACGGCAGGGTTCGACGAGCAGTACTTC.